This T cell receptor (beta chain) was profiled in a study of blood T cell repertoires in COVID-19. From germline, CDR1 is LGHDT and CDR2 YNNKEL (reference sequence). The CDR3 loop spans 11 amino acids. V lost 7 bases and J 10 bases, leaving 13 bases between the germline ends. The repertoire was sequenced with immunoSEQ multiplex PCR; TCRdb's copy has only in-frame clones and lacks some. Of around 170,000 clones in the sample, 86% are singletons; the top ten hold approximately 2.9%. The chain employs TRBV3-1 (or the pseudogene TRBV3-2) and TRBJ1-1; TRBD1 might be the D (6 bases). Sequencing input: peripheral blood. The sequence derives from a woman in her thirties with active or convalescent COVID-19. In DNA form, the CDR3 reads TGTGCCAGCACCTCGTCAGGGGTAGCTTTCTTT. Amino acids: CASTSSGVAFF.